A single TCR beta chain is shown here with its context. Antigen unknown. Germline loops: CDR1 KGHSH, CDR2 LQKENI. V lost 3 bases and J lost 1, with 13 bases in between. This CDR3 has 15 amino acids. This sample was taken from a study of OX40 agonist ivuxolimab in advanced cancers. Findings of the study overall: Circulating CD4+ and CD8+ T cells showed clonal expansion by week 6 at 0.1 to 3.0 mg/kg.

Only in-frame clones appear in the TCRdb table, and some are missing; sequencing was by immunoSEQ multiplex PCR. The data contain almost 85,000 clones, approximately 93% of them singletons. V and J are TRBV18 and TRBJ2-7; D may be TRBD2 (6 bases). The clonotype was recovered from an adult with an advanced solid tumor such as melanoma, head and neck, liver or kidney cancer. Source: CD4+ or CD8+ T cells sorted from blood, taken in a trial of the OX40 agonist ivuxolimab. DNA of the CDR3: TGTGCCAGCTCACCCTCGCCTGGGGGGTCCTACGAGCAGTACTTC. Protein: CASSPSPGGSYEQYF.